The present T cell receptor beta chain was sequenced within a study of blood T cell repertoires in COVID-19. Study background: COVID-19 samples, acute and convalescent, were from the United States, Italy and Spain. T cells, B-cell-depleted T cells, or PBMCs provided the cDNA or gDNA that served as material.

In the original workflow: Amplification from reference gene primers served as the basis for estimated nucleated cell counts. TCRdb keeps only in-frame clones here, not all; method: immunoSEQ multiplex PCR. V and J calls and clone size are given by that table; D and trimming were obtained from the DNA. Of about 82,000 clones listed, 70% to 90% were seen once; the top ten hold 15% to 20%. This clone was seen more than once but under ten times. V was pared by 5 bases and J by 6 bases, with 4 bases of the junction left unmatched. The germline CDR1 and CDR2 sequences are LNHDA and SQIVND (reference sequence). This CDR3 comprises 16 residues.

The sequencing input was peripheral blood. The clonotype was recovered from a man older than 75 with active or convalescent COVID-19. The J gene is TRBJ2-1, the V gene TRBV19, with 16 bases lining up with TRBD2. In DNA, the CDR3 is TGTGCCAGTAGTGGGACTAGCGGGAGGGCCCGCAATGAGCAGTTCTTC. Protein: CASSGTSGRARNEQFF.